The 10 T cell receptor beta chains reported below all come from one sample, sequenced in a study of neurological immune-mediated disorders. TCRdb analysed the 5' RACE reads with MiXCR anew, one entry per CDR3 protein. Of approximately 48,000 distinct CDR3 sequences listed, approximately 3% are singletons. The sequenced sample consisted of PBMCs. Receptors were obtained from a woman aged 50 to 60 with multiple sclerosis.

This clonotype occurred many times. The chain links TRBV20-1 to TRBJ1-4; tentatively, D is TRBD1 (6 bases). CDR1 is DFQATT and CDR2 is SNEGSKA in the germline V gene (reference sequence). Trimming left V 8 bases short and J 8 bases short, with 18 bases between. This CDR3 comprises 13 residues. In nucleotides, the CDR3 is TGCAGTCGGAGAGATACAGGGTCGGAAAAACTGTTTTTT. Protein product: CSRRDTGSEKLFF.

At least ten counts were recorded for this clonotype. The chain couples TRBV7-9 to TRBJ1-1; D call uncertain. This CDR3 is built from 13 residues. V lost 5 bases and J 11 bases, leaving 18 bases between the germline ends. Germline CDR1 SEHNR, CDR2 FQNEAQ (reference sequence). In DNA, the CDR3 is TGTGCCAGCAGCCCTTCCGACGGGGTGAGGGCTTTCTTT. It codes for CASSPSDGVRAFF.

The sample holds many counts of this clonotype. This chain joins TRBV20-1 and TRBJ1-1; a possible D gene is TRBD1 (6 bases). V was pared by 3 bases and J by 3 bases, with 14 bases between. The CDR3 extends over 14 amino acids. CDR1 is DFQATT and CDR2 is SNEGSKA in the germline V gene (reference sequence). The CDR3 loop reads CSASWGAEDTEAFF. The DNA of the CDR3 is TGCAGTGCTAGTTGGGGGGCCGAGGACACTGAAGCTTTCTTT.

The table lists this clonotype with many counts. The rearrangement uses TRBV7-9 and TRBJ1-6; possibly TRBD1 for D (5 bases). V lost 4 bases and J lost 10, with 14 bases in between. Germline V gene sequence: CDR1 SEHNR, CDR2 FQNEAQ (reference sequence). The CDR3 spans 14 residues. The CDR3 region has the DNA TGTGCCAGCAGCTCCCAGAGGGGCGAATCACCCCTCCACTTT. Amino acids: CASSSQRGESPLHF.

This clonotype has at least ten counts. For the CDR3, the DNA is TGTGCCAGCAGTGTGACCGGGACAGGGGGTTTAGTGCCCTACGAGCAGTACTTC. It yields the protein CASSVTGTGGLVPYEQYF. The chain has TRBV6-1 and TRBJ2-7; 11 bases line up with TRBD1. The CDR3 is 18 amino acids. Germline V lookup: CDR1 MNHNS, CDR2 SASEGT. After removal of 4 bases from V and 2 bases from J, the junction contained 13 bases not matched to a gene.

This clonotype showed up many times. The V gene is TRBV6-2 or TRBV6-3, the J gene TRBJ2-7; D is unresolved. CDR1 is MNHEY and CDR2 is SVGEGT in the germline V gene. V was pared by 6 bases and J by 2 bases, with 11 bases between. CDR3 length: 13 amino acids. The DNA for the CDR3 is TGTGCCAGCAGGGGGATTGGCCCCTACGAGCAGTACTTC. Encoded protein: CASRGIGPYEQYF.

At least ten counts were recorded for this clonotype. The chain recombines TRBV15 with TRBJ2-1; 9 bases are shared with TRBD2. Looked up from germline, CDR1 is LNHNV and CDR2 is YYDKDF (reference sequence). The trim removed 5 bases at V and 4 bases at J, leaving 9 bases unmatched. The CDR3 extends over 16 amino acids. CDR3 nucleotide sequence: TGTGCCACCAGCCGAGGCACTAGCGGGCGTTACAATGAGCAGTTCTTC. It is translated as CATSRGTSGRYNEQFF.

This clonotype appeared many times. The DNA for the CDR3 is TGTGCCAGCAGGCGTAGCGGGAGGGCCGGTGAGCAGTTCTTC. Protein: CASRRSGRAGEQFF. This chain connects TRBV6-5 to TRBJ2-1; 11 positions match TRBD2. Germline-derived CDR1 and CDR2 are MNHEY and SVGAGI. The V gene end was trimmed by 6 bases and the J gene end by 9 bases; junction bases not matched to a gene: 7. This CDR3 has 14 residues.

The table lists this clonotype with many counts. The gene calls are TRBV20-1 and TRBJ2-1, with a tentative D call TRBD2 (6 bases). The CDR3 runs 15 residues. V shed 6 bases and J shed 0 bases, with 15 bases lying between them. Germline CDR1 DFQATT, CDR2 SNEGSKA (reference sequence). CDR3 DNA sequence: TGCAGTGCCCCGCGGGACTTGCTCTCCTACAATGAGCAGTTCTTC. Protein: CSAPRDLLSYNEQFF.

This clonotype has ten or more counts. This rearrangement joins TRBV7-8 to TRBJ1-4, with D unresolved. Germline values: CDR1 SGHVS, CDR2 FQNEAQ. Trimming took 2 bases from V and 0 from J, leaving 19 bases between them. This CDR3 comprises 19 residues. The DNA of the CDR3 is TGTGCCAGCAGCTTACATAATGTCCGGCGCAGGACAACTAATGAAAAACTGTTTTTT. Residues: CASSLHNVRRRTTNEKLFF.